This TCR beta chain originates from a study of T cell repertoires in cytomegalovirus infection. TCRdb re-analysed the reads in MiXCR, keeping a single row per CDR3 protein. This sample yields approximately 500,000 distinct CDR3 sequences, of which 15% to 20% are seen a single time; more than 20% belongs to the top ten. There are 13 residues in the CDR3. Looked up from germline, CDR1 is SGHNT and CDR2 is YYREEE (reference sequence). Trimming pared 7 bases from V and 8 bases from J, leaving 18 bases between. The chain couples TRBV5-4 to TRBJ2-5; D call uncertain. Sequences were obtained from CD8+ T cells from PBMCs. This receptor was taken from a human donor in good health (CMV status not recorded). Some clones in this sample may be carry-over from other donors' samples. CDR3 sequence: CASGRAPEITQYF. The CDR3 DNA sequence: TGTGCCAGCGGTCGGGCCCCGGAAATAACCCAGTACTTC.